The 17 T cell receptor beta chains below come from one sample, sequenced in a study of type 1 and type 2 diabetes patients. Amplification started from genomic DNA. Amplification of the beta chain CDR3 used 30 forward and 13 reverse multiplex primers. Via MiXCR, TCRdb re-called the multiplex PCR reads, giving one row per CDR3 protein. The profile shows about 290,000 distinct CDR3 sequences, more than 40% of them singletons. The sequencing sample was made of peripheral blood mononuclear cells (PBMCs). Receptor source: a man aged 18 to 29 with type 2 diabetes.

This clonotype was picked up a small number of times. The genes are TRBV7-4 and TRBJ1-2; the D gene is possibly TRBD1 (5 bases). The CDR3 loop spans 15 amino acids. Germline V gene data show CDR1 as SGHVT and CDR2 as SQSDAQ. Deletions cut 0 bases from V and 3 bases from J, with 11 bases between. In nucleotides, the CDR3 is TGTGCCAGCAGCTTAGCGATGACAGACCACTATGGCTACACCTTC. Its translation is CASSLAMTDHYGYTF. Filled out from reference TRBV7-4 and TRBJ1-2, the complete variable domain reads GAGVSQSPRYKVAKRGRDVALRCDSISGHVTLYWYRQTLGQGSEVLTYSQSDAQRDKSGRPSGRFSAERPERSVSTLKIQRTEQGDSAVYLCASSLAMTDHYGYTFGSGTRLTVV.

The CDR3 coding sequence is TGTGCCAGTGGCTCCCTGACGGGGGTAATGGATCAGCCCCAGCATTTT. Translated, it gives CASGSLTGVMDQPQHF. The chain employs TRBV19 and TRBJ1-5; tentative D call: TRBD1 (5 bases). This CDR3 region has 16 residues. V lost 8 bases, J lost 5 bases, and 22 bases lay in between. Germline lookup yields CDR1 LNHDA and CDR2 SQIVND (reference sequence).

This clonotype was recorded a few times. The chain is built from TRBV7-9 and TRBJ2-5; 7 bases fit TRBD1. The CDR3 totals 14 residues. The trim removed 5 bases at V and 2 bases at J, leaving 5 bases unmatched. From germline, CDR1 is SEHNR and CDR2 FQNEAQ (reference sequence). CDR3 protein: CASSPDRVQETQYF. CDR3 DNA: TGTGCCAGCAGCCCAGACAGGGTACAAGAGACCCAGTACTTC.

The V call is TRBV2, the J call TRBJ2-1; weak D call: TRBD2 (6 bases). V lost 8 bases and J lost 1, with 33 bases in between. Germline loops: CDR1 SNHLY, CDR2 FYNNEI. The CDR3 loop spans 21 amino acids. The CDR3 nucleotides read TGTGCCAGCTTCCCTTTCGCGGGGCAGTATACTGATCGATTTTCCTACAATGAGCAGTTCTTC. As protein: CASFPFAGQYTDRFSYNEQFF.

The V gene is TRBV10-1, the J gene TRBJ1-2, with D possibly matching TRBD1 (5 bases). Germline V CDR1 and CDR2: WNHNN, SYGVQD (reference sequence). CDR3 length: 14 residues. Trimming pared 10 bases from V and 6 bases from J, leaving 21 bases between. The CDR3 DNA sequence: TGCGCCACCCCGGGAGGGGATATGGCAGATGGCTACACCTTC. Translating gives CATPGGDMADGYTF.

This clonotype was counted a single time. The CDR3 bases are TGTGCCTCCGACGCCGGGATTGGCTACACCTTC. Translation gives CASDAGIGYTF. This chain uses TRBV19 with TRBJ1-2; D is ambiguous. The CDR3 loop spans 11 amino acids. CDR1 LNHDA and CDR2 SQIVND come from the germline V gene (reference sequence). Trimming took off 11 bases at V and 7 bases at J, with 14 bases between the two ends. Filled out from reference TRBV19 and TRBJ1-2, the complete variable domain reads DGGITQSPKYLFRKEGQNVTLSCEQNLNHDAMYWYRQDPGQGLRLIYYSQIVNDFQKGDIAEGYSVSREKKESFPLTVTSAQKNPTAFYLCASDAGIGYTFGSGTRLTVV.

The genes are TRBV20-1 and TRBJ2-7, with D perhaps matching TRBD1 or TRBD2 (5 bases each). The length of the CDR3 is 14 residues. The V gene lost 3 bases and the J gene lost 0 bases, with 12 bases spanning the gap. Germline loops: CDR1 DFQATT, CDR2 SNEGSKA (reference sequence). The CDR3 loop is CSASEWGISYEQYF. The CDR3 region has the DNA TGCAGTGCTAGTGAGTGGGGGATCTCCTACGAGCAGTACTTC.

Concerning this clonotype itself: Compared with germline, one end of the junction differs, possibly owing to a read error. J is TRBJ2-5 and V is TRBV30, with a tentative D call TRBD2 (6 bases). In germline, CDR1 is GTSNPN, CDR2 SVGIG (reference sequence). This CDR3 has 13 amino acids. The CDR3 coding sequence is TGTGCCCGGAGGGTACTCAACCAAGAGACCCAGTACTTC. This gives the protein CARRVLNQETQYF.

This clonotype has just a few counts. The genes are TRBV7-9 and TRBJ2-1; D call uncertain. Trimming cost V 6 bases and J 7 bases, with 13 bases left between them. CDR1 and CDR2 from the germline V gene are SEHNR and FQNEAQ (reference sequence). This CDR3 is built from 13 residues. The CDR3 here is CASSPIGENEQFF. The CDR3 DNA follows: TGTGCCAGCAGTCCGATCGGAGAAAATGAGCAGTTCTTC.

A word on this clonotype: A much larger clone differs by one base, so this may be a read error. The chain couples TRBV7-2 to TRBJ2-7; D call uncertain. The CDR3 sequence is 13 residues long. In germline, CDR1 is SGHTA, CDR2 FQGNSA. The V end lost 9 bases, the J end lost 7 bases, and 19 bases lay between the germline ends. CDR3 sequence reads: CASCTVGSGEQYF. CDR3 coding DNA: TGTGCCAGTTGTACTGTTGGCAGTGGGGAGCAGTACTTC.

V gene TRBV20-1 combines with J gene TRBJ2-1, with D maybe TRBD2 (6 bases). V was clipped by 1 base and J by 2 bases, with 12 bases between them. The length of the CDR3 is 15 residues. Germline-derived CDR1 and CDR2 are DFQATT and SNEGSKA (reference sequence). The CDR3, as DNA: TGCAGTGCTAGAGGATGGGGGGTCGCCTACAATGAGCAGTTCTTC. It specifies CSARGWGVAYNEQFF.

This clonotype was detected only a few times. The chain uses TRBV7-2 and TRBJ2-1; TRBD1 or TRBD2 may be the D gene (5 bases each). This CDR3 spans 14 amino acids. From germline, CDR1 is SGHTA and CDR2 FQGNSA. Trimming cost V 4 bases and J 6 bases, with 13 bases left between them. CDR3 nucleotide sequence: TGTGCCAGCAGCTATCCGGGACGAAGCAATGAGCAGTTCTTC. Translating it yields CASSYPGRSNEQFF.

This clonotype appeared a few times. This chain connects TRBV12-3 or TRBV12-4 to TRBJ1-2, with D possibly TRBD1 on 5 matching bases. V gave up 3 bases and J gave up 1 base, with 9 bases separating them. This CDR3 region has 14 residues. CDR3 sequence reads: CASSFSGGNYGYTF. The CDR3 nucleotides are TGTGCCAGCAGTTTTTCCGGGGGTAACTATGGCTACACCTTC.

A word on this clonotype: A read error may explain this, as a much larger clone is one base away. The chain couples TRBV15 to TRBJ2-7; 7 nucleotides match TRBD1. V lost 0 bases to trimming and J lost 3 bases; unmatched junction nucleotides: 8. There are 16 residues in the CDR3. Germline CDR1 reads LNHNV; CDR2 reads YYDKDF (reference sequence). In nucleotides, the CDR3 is TGTGCCACCAGCAGAGATTCGGGACAGAGACTCTACGAGCAGTACTTC. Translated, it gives CATSRDSGQRLYEQYF.

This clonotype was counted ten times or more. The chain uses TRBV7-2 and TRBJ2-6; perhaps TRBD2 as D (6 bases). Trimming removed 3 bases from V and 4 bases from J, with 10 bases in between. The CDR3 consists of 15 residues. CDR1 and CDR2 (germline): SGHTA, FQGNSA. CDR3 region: CASSFAGSGANVLTF. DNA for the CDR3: TGTGCCAGCAGCTTCGCGGGGAGCGGGGCCAACGTCCTGACTTTC.

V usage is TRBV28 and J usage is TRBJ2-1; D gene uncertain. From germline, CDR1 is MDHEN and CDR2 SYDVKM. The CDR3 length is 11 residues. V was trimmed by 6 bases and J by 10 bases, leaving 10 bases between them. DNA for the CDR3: TGTGCCAGCAGCTTAGGGCGGGAGCAGTTCTTC. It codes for CASSLGREQFF.

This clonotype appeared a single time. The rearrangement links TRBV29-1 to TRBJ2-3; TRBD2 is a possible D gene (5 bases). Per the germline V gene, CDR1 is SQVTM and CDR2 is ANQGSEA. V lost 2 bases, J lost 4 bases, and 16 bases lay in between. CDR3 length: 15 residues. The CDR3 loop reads CSVELPLWRPDTQYF. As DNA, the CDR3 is TGCAGCGTTGAACTCCCCCTTTGGAGGCCAGATACGCAGTATTTT.